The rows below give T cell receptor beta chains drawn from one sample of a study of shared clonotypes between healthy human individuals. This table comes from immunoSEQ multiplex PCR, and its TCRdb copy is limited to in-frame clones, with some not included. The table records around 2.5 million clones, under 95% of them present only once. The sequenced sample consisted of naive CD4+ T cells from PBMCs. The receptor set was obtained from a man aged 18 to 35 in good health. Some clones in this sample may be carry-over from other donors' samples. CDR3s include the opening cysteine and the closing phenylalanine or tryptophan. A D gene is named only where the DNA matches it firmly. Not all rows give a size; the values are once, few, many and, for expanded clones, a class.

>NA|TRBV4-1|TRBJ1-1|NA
TGCGCCAGCAGCCACCCAGGGTTAAACACTGAAGCTTTCTTT
CASSHPGLNTEAFF
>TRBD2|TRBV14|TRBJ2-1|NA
TGTGCCAGCAGCCAAACTAGCGGGAGCTACAATGAGCAGTTCTTC
CASSQTSGSYNEQFF
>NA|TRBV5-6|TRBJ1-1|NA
TGTGCCAGCAGCCCCGTCAGGGGTTACACTGAAGCTTTCTTT
CASSPVRGYTEAFF
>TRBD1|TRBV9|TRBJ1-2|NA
TGTGCCAGCAGCGTAGCTACAGGGGTGGTCGGCTACACCTTC
CASSVATGVVGYTF
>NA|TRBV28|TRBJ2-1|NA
TGTGCCATCTCAATTACTAGTCGGGGGTCCAATGAGCAGTTCTTC
CAISITSRGSNEQFF
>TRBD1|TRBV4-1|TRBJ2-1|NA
TGCGCCAGCAGCCGAATGGGATGGGGACAGACAGGTGGTGAGCAGTTCTTC
CASSRMGWGQTGGEQFF
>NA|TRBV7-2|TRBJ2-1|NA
TGTGCCAGCAGCTTAATGAGGGGCCGCGACAATGAGCAGTTCTTC
CASSLMRGRDNEQFF
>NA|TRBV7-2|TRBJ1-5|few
TGTGCCAGCAGCTCCTTTGGAAATCAGCCCCAGCATTTT
CASSSFGNQPQHF
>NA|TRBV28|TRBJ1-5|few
TGTGCCAGCAGTTTACATTCAGGCAATCAGCCCCAGCATTTT
CASSLHSGNQPQHF
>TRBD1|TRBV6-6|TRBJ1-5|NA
TGTGCCAGCACCAAGACAGGGGGCCTGCATCGGCCCCAGCATTTT
CASTKTGGLHRPQHF
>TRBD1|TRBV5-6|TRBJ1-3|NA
TGTGCCAGCAGCTTGGGACAGGGCACGGGAAACACCATATATTTT
CASSLGQGTGNTIYF
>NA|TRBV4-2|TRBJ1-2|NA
TGTGCCAGCAGCCAAGGTTTACAGCTCTACTATGGCTACACCTTC
CASSQGLQLYYGYTF
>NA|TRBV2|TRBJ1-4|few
TGTGCCAGCAGGGCGGACAGCCCAAATGAAAAACTGTTTTTT
CASRADSPNEKLFF
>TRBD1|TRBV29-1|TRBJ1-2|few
TGCAGCGCCGGACAGGGGGAGGCTGGCTACACCTTC
CSAGQGEAGYTF